A single T cell receptor beta chain is shown here with its context. What it binds is not known. Treatment in this sample: approximately 10-day PBMC culture with coronavirus spike peptide pools or control peptides (ViraFEST assay). Pre-COVID-19 pandemic sampling (2011-2018) yielded the unexposed donor's CD4+ T cells. ViraFEST used peptide pools to expand antigen-specific T cells and subsequently sequenced their TCRs. Whenever cell numbers allowed, CD4+ T cells from unexposed donors were probed with SARS-CoV-2 S/N and four cold-coronavirus spikes. The data derive from a study of vaccination and CD4 T cells after COVID-19. For the study at large: In culture, cells were exposed to overlapping spike peptides from SARS-CoV-2, HCoV-NL63, HCoV-OC43 and HCoV-229E.

Sequence data for DNA of cultured CD4+ T cells were generated by the Oncomine TCR Beta short-read assay. TCRdb analysed the PCR reads with MiXCR anew, one entry per CDR3 protein. The table includes several thousand distinct CDR3 sequences, roughly 39% detected once. From germline, CDR1 is MNHEY and CDR2 SVGAGI. The CDR3 covers 16 residues. The ends were cut back, 4 bases at V and 6 bases at J, with 22 bases in the middle. The origin of this receptor is a human donor in good health. V gene TRBV6-5 combines with J gene TRBJ2-7; D remains unclear. Material: CD4+ T cells from blood, cultured in vitro. Written as DNA, the CDR3 is TGTGCCAGCAGTTTTCGGGCCAACCTAGGCGCTTTCGAGCAGTACTTC. Amino acids: CASSFRANLGAFEQYF.